This entry concerns a single T cell receptor beta chain. Its antigen target is currently unknown. Nothing much larger sits one base from this clone, and base qualities are not available. This sample stems from a study of T cells in Graves' hyperthyroidism and ophthalmopathy (dated 2019 in TCRdb). Regarding the study in general: Peripheral blood samples were taken at initial diagnosis, before any treatment was given. To identify TCR V-J signatures that set the groups apart, the researchers used a discovery cohort of roughly 100 patients, made up of some 41 with Graves' ophthalmopathy and about 55 with stable Graves' hyperthyroidism. Whether ophthalmopathy could be predicted prospectively was tested in an independent validation cohort made up of roughly 19 hyperthyroidism patients plus 17 patients who later progressed to ophthalmopathy. The 100 discovery patients were randomly split 7:3 into training and test sets. Thyroid tissue and blood T-cell repertoires from six or seven Graves' hyperthyroidism patients were also compared in the study. Following sampling, methimazole starting at 30 mg daily was given to hyperthyroidism patients, and high-dose intravenous methylprednisolone was given to ophthalmopathy patients. The paper reports TCR Vbeta CDR3 sequencing of fewer than 150 peripheral blood samples: 43 ophthalmopathy, about 75 hyperthyroidism and around 17 progressor patients.

The TCR beta CDR3 regions were amplified from RNA transcripts. For the first round of RT-PCR on the TCR CDR3, the HTBI primer set was used together with the Qiagen OneStep RT-PCR kit. Libraries were constructed in a second round of multiplex PCR, after which size selection and purification were performed. Paired-end sequencing of the libraries was performed with 100 bp reads on an Illumina HiSeq2000. Under the source paper's analysis protocol: Raw data were processed with SOAPnuke, discarding reads with adapters, uncalled bases, mean Phred below 15, or no exact constant-primer or identifier match. COPE v1.2.5 was used to merge high-quality paired reads, and clonotypes were defined as unique nucleotide sequences. MiTCR v1.1 was used to align clonotypes to the IMGT TRBV, TRBD and TRBJ reference segments. The analysis was restricted to V-J combinations with a frequency above 0.0001, which together covered roughly 99% of the repertoires. A TCS score was defined as the ratio of F50 (clonal expansion) to E x V (chaos), with BLOSUM62-based TCRdist applied between CDR3 peptides within each V-J. Welch's t-statistics and random forest reduced fewer than 600 V-J features to 10 to 15, which were used in a naive Bayes classifier (R e1071). TCRdb reprocessed the public reads (quality trimming at Q25 with fastp, clone calling with MiXCR) and kept in-frame beta chains. Every CDR3 protein is listed once, alongside the most common genes and DNA of its rows. TCRdb's processing, not the authors', yielded these V and J calls. This sample holds about 640,000 distinct CDR3 sequences; roughly 20% were observed only once. About 35% of the sample rests with the top ten.

Moderately to severely active disease, a Clinical Activity Score of at least 3, a NOSPECS grade of at least 4, and a duration under 3 months were present in ophthalmopathy patients. The study excluded patients with uncontrolled infections, other autoimmune diseases, pregnancy or lactation. Diagnoses relied on clinical symptoms, serum thyroxine and TRAb, thyroid ultrasound and orbital computed tomography. PBMCs were separated from 8 to 10 ml of fresh peripheral blood using Ficoll-Paque density gradient centrifugation. Trizol reagent was used to extract total RNA, and RNA quality was then checked on an Agilent 2100 Bioanalyzer. General study outcomes and caveats: No statistical method was used to fix the sample size in advance, and group allocation was not hidden from the investigators. Most expanded thyroid clonotypes (frequency above 0.001) were also detected in blood, suggesting blood repertoires may reflect thyroid immune responses. A 13 V-J signature model separated ophthalmopathy from stable hyperthyroidism, with about 88% sensitivity and roughly 81% specificity in cross-validation and 80%/75% in testing. During validation, the model predicted progression to ophthalmopathy a median of approximately 6.5 months ahead of onset, with almost 71% sensitivity and 72.22% specificity.

The CDR3 measures 16 amino acids from cysteine to phenylalanine. Left in the record is the CDR3 DNA by itself, 48 bases read in frame from the first base. V trim: 2 bases; J trim: 2 bases; unmatched bases: 7. The sequenced material came from blood. This TCR came from a man aged 30-40 years with Graves' ophthalmopathy. The chain was built from TRBV12-3 or TRBV12-4 and TRBJ2-5; 8 bases in the middle match TRBD2. The DNA sequence is TGTGCCAGCAGTTTAACGGGCGGGAGGCGGCAAGAGACCCAGTACTTC. It translates as CASSLTGGRRQETQYF.